This T cell receptor beta chain is from a study of blood T cell repertoires in COVID-19. The wider study: Samples came from the United States, Italy and Spain, spanning acute and convalescent COVID-19.

CDR1 and CDR2 from the germline V gene are MNHEY and SMNVEV (reference sequence). V was cut by 5 bases and J by 0 bases, with 17 bases left in between. The CDR3 is 16 residues long. Authors' analysis steps: Counts of nucleated cells, estimated from reference gene primer amplification, were obtained. Sequencing was performed with immunoSEQ multiplex PCR; in TCRdb, only in-frame clones are kept and a portion is missing. D and trimming come from the DNA, and the V and J calls and clone size come from that table. The table lists approximately 70,000 clones, approximately 89% of them singletons. The chain couples TRBV27 to TRBJ2-7, with a tentative D call TRBD2 (5 bases). Material: peripheral blood. The receptor's source is a woman aged 55-75 years with acute or convalescent COVID-19. CDR3: CASSLEWETSSYEQYF. CDR3 nucleotide sequence: TGTGCCAGCAGTCTAGAGTGGGAGACGAGCTCCTACGAGCAGTACTTC.